This T cell receptor (beta chain) is drawn from a study of blood T cell repertoires in COVID-19. Across the whole study: In each case, the material was cDNA or gDNA derived from T cells, B-cell-depleted T cells, or PBMCs.

CDR1 is MDHEN and CDR2 is SYDVKM in the germline V gene. V was shortened by 3 bases and J by 6 bases, with 6 bases between the two germline ends. The CDR3 sequence is 11 residues long. Donors in Cohort 3 who had recovered were those with two negative PCRs, healthcare professional clearance, or resolution of their symptoms. In the source study's methods: Nucleated cell counts were estimated from reference gene primer amplification. The data were produced by immunoSEQ multiplex PCR, yet TCRdb's version contains in-frame clones alone and is incomplete. V and J calls and clone size are given by that table; D and trimming were obtained from the DNA. The sample includes 200,000 to 300,000 clones, 75% to 90% of them seen just once.

The source of this sequence is a middle-aged man who had recovered from COVID-19. The chain combines TRBV28 with TRBJ2-7; the D is unclear. Input material: PBMCs or T cells enriched from blood (not recorded which). The CDR3 DNA reads as TGTGCCAGCAGTTTCCGAGTCGAGCAGTACTTC. It translates to CASSFRVEQYF.